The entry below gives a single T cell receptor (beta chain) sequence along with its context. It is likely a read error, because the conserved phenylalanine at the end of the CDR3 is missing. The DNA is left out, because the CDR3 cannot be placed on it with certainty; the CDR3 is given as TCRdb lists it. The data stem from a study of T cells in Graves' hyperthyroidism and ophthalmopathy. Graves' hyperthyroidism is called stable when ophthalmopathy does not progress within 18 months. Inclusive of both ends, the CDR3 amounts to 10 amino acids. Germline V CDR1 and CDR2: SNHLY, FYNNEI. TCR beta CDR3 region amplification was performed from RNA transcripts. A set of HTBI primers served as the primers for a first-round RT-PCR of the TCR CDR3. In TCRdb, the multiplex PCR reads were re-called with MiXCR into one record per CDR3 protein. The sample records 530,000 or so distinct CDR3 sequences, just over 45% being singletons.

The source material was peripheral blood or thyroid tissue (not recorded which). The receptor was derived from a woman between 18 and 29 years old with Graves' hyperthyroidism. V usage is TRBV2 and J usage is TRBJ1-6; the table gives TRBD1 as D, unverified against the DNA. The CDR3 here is CASSRDTGAI.